This T cell receptor (beta chain) was sequenced for a study of technical replicates of blood from a handful of donors. The CDR3 is 17 residues long. Trimming took 0 bases from V and 0 from J, leaving 13 bases between them. The germline V gene encodes CDR1 SGHRS and CDR2 YFSETQ. The repertoire was sequenced with immunoSEQ multiplex PCR; TCRdb's copy has only in-frame clones and lacks some. The sample consists of more than 70,000 clones, 90% to 97% of them appearing once. The J gene is TRBJ2-1, the V gene TRBV5-1, with D maybe TRBD1 (6 bases). The TCR was taken from a human donor in good health. Material for sequencing was T cells isolated from PBMCs. Here the CDR3 DNA reads TGCGCCAGCAGCTTGGCTCCGGACAGTTACTCCTACAATGAGCAGTTCTTC. Amino acids: CASSLAPDSYSYNEQFF.